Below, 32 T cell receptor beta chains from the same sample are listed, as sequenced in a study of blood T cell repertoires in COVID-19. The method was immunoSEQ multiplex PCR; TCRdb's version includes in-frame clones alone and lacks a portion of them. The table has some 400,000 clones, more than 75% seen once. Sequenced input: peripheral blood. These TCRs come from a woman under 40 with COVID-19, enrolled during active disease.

In DNA, the CDR3 is TGTGCCAGTAGTATGTCAGCGGGAGGGCCCGAGCAGTATTTT. It codes for CASSMSAGGPEQYF. This chain uses TRBV19 with TRBJ2-3; TRBD2 matches 10 bases. The germline V gene has CDR1 LNHDA and CDR2 SQIVND (reference sequence). After removal of 3 bases from V and 11 bases from J, the junction contained 8 bases not matched to a gene. This CDR3 has 14 amino acids.

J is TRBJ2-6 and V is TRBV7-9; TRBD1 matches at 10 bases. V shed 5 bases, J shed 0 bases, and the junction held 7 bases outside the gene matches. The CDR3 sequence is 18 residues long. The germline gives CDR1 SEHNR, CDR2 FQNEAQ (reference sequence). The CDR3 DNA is TGTGCCAGCAGCCCGGGACAGGGGTCCTACTCTGGGGCCAACGTCCTGACTTTC. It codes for CASSPGQGSYSGANVLTF.

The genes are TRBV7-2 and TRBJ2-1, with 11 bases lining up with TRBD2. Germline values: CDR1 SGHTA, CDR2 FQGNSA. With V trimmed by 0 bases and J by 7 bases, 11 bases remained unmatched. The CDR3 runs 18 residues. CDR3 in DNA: TGTGCCAGCAGCTTAGCGCGGGGTAGCGGGAGGGCCGCGAATGAGCAGTTCTTC. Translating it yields CASSLARGSGRAANEQFF.

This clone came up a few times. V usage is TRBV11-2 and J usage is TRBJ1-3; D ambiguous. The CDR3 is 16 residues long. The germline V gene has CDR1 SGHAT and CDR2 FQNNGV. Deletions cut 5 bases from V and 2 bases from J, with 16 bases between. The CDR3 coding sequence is TGTGCCAGCAGCGACTACAGAGGCTTGCCTGGAAACACCATATATTTT. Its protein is CASSDYRGLPGNTIYF.

CDR3 residues: CATSRGGSHYGYTF. The CDR3 bases are TGTGCCACCAGCAGAGGAGGCAGCCACTATGGCTACACCTTC. V usage is TRBV15 and J usage is TRBJ1-2; D is uncertain. Trimming stripped 1 base from V and 3 bases from J, with 9 bases between. The CDR3 runs 14 residues. Germline V CDR1 and CDR2: LNHNV, YYDKDF (reference sequence).

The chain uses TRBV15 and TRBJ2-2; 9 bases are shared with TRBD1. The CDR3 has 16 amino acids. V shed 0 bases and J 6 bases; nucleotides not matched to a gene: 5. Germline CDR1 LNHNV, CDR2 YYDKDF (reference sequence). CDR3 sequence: CATSRDRDRASGELFF. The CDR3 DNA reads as TGTGCCACCAGCAGAGACCGGGACAGGGCATCCGGGGAGCTGTTTTTT.

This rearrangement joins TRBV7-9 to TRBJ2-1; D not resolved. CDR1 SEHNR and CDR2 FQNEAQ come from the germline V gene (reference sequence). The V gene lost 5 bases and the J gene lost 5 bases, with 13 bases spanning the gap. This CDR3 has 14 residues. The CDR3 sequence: CASSPEIRHNEQFF. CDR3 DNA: TGTGCCAGCAGCCCGGAGATCCGACACAATGAGCAGTTCTTC.

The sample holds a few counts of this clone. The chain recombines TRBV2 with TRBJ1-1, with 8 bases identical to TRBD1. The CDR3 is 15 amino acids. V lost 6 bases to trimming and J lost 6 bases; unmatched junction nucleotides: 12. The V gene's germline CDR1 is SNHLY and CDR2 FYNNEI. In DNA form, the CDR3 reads TGTGCCAGCAGACCTGAACAGGGGGAGGGATCTGAAGCTTTCTTT. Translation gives CASRPEQGEGSEAFF.

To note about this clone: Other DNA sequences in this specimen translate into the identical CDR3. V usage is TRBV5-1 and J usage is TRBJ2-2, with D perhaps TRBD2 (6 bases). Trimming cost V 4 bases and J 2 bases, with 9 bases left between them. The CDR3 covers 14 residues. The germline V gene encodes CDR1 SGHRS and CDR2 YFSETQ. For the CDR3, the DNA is TGCGCCAGCAGCCCAGGACTAAACACCGGGGAGCTGTTTTTT. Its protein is CASSPGLNTGELFF.

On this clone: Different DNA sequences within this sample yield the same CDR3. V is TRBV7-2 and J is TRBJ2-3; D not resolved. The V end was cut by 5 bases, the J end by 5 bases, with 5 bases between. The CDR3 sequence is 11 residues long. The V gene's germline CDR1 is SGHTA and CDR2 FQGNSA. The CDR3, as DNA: TGTGCCAGCAGCCCTTTAGATACGCAGTATTTT. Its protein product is CASSPLDTQYF.

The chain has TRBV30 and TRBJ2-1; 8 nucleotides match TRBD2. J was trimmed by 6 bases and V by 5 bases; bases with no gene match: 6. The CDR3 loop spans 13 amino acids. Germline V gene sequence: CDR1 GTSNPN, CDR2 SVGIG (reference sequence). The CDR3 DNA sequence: TGTGCCTGGGGAACCGGGACTAGCAATGAGCAGTTCTTC. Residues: CAWGTGTSNEQFF.

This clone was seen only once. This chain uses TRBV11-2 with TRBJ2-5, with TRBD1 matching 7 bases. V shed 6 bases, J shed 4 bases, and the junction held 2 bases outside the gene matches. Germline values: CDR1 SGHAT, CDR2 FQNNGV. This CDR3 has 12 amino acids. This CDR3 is CASRTGRETQYF. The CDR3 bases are TGTGCCAGCAGGACAGGGCGAGAGACCCAGTACTTC.

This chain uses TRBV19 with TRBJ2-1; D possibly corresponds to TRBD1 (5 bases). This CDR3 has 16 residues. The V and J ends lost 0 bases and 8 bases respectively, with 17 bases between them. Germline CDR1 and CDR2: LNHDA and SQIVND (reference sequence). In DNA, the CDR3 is TGTGCCAGTAGTATAGAGTCAGGGTCCCTCGGAGATGAGCAGTTCTTC. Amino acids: CASSIESGSLGDEQFF.

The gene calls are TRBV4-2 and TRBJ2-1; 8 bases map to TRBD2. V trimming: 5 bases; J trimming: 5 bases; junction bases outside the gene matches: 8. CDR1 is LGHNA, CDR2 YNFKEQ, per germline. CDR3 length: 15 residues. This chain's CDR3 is CASSVRLAINNEQFF. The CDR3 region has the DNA TGTGCCAGCAGCGTCAGACTAGCGATTAACAATGAGCAGTTCTTC.

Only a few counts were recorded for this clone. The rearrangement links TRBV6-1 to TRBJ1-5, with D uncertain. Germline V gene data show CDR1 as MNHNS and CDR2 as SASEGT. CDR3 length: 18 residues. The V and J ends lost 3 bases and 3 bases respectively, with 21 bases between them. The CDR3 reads CASSDMTVIPGINQPQHF. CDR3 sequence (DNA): TGTGCCAGCAGTGATATGACCGTAATTCCGGGTATCAATCAGCCCCAGCATTTT.

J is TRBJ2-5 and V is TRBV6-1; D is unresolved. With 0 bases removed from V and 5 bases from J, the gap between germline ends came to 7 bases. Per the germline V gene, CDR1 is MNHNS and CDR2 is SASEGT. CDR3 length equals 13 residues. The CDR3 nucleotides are TGTGCCAGCAGTGAAGCTGTCCGGGAGACCCAGTACTTC. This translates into CASSEAVRETQYF.

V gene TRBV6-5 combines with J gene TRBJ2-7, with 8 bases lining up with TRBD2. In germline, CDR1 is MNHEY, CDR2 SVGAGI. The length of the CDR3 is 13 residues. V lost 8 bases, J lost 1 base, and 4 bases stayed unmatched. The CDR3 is CASGIAGSYEQYF. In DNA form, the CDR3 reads TGTGCCAGCGGAATAGCGGGATCCTACGAGCAGTACTTC.

CDR3 sequence: CASSQDLSYGNTIYF. CDR3 bases: TGCGCCAGCAGCCAAGATCTGAGTTATGGAAACACCATATATTTT. The V gene is TRBV4-3, the J gene TRBJ1-3; unclear D gene. V shed 0 bases and J shed 3 bases, with 9 bases lying between them. The germline V gene encodes CDR1 LGHNA and CDR2 YSLEER. CDR3 length: 15 amino acids.

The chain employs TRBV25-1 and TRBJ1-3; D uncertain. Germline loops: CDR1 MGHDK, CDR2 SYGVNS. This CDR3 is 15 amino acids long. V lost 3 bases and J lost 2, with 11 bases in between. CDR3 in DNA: TGTGCCAGCAGTGACTCCCGGGTCGCTGGAAACACCATATATTTT. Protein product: CASSDSRVAGNTIYF.

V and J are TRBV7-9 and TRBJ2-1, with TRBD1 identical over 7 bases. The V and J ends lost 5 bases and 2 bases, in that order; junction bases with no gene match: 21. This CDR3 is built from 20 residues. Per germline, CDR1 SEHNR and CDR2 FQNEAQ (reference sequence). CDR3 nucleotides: TGTGCCAGCAGCACCCAGAGCCCCCTGACAGGGTCAGTAACCTACAATGAGCAGTTCTTC. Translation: CASSTQSPLTGSVTYNEQFF.

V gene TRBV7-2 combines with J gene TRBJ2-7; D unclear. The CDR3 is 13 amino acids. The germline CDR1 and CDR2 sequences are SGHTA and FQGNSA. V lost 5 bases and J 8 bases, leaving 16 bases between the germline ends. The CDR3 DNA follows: TGTGCCAGCAGCGCCGACCTACGACTCAAGCAGTACTTC. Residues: CASSADLRLKQYF. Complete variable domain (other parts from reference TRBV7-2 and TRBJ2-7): GAGVSQSPSNKVTEKGKDVELRCDPISGHTALYWYRQSLGQGLEFLIYFQGNSAPDKSGLPSDRFSAERTGGSVSTLTIQRTQQEDSAVYLCASSADLRLKQYFGPGTRLTVT.

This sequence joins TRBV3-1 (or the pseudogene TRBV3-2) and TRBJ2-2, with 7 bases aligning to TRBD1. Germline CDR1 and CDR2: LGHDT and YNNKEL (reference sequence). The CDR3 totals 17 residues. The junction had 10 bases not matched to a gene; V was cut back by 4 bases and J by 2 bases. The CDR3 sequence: CASSPYGTEKNTGELFF. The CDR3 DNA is TGTGCCAGCAGCCCTTACGGGACAGAAAAAAACACCGGGGAGCTGTTTTTT.

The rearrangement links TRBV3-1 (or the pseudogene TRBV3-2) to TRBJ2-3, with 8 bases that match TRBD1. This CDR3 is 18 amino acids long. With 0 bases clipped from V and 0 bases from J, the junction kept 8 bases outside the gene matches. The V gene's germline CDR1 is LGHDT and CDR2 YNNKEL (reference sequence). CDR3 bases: TGTGCCAGCAGCCAAGATCAGGGGGCTTCGACTAGCACAGATACGCAGTATTTT. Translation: CASSQDQGASTSTDTQYF.

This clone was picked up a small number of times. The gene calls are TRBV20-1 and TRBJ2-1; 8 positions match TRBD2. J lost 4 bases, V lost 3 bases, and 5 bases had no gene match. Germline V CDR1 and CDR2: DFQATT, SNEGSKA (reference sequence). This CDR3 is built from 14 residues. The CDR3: CSASPSGGYNEQFF. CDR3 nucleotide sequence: TGCAGTGCTAGTCCCAGCGGGGGATACAATGAGCAGTTCTTC.

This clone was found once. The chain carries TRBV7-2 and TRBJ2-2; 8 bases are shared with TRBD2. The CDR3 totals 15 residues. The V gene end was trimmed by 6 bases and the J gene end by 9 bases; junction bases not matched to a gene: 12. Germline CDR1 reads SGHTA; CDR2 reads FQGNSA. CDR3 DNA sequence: TGTGCCAGCAGTTCTGGGACTAGTAGTTTCCGGGAGCTGTTTTTT. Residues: CASSSGTSSFRELFF.

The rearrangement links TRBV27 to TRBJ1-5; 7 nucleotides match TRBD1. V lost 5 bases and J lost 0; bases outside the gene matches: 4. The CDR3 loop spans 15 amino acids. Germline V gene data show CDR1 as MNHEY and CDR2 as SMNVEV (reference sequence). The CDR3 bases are TGTGCCAGCAGTGGGGACAGTTATAGCAATCAGCCCCAGCATTTT. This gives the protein CASSGDSYSNQPQHF.

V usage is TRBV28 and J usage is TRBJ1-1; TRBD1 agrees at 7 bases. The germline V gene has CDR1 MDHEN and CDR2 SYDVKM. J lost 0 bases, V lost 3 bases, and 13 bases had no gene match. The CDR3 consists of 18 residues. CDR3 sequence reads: CASSFPAKTGQVNTEAFF. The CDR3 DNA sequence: TGTGCCAGCAGTTTCCCAGCAAAGACCGGACAGGTGAACACTGAAGCTTTCTTT.

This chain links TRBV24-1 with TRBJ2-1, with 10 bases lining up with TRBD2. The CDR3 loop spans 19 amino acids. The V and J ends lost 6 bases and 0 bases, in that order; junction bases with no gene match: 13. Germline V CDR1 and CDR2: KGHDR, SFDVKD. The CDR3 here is CATSSASGSGLGSYNEQFF. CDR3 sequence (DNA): TGTGCCACCAGTTCGGCTAGCGGGAGCGGTTTAGGCTCCTACAATGAGCAGTTCTTC.

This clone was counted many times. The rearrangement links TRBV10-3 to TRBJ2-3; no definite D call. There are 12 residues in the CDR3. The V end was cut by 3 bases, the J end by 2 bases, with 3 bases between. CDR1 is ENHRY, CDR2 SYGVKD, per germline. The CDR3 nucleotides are TGTGCCATCAGTGACTACACAGATACGCAGTATTTT. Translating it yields CAISDYTDTQYF.

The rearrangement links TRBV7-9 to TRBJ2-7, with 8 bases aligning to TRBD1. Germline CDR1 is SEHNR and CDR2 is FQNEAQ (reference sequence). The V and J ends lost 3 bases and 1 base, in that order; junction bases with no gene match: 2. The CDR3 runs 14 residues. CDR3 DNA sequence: TGTGCCAGCAGCTTTGGGGACAGGTCCTACGAGCAGTACTTC. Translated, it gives CASSFGDRSYEQYF.

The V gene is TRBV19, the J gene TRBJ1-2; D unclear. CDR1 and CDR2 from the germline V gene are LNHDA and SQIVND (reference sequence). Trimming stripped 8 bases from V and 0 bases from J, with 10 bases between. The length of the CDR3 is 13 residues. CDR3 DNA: TGTGCCAGTTCCCGGGAAACTAACTATGGCTACACCTTC. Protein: CASSRETNYGYTF. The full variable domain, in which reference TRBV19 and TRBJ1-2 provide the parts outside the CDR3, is DGGITQSPKYLFRKEGQNVTLSCEQNLNHDAMYWYRQDPGQGLRLIYYSQIVNDFQKGDIAEGYSVSREKKESFPLTVTSAQKNPTAFYLCASSRETNYGYTFGSGTRLTVV.

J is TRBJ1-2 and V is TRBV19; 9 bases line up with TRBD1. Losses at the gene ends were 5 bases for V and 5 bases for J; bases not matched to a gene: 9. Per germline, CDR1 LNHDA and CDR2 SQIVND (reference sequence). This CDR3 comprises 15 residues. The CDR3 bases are TGTGCCAGTAGTCGATCAAGGGGACAGGGATATGGCTACACCTTC. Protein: CASSRSRGQGYGYTF.